This TCR beta chain was documented in a study of T cell repertoires in cytomegalovirus infection. About the research overall: Peptides in the study included HLA-C-restricted and HLA-B-restricted CMV epitopes. TCR beta signatures that were public indicated CMV infection and matching HLA type.

Germline V gene lookup returns CDR1 SEHNR and CDR2 FQNEAQ (reference sequence). Between the trimmed V and J ends, which lost 5 bases and 9 bases, there was a span of 11 bases. The CDR3 extends over 12 amino acids. Each CDR3 protein gets one entry after TCRdb re-called the reads with MiXCR. This table has roughly 920,000 distinct CDR3 sequences, more than 25% appearing once. Study findings and constraints: Predominance within the ex vivo response was attributable to HLA-C-restricted CMV-specific TCR beta clonotypes. Summed frequency of public TCR beta families distinguished CMV carriers with the relevant HLA.

This clonotype has only a few counts. Its antigen remains unidentified. The clonotype originates from a human donor in good health (CMV status not recorded). Some clones in this sample may be carry-over from other donors' samples. The material was cultured CD8+ T cells from PBMCs, obtained from culture after CMV antigen stimulation. The rearrangement joins TRBV7-9 to TRBJ2-1; tentatively, D is TRBD2 (6 bases). The CDR3 nucleotides read TGTGCCAGCAGCCAACCCGGGAGTGAGCAGTTCTTC. Protein product: CASSQPGSEQFF. Based on the CDR3 plus reference TRBV7-9 and TRBJ2-1, the full variable domain is DTGVSQNPRHKITKRGQNVTFRCDPISEHNRLYWYRQTLGQGPEFLTYFQNEAQLEKSRLLSDRFSAERPKGSFSTLEIQRTEQGDSAMYLCASSQPGSEQFFGPGTRLTVL.